The sequence of this TCR beta chain was determined in a study of T cell responses to AZD1222 COVID-19 vaccine. Trimming shortened V by 1 base and J by 0 bases, and 7 bases separated the two germline ends. This CDR3 contains 15 residues. Germline V gene lookup returns CDR1 KGHSH and CDR2 LQKENI. On this clone: Its antigen is still unknown.

Study-level points and caveats: It should be noted that donors were predominantly white British and more often female, and clonal diversity was possibly underestimated. Sampled repertoires all dated from after the peak T cell response.

Here immunoSEQ multiplex PCR was the method, and the copy in TCRdb shows in-frame clones only, minus some. The sample lists 120,000 or so clones, around 90% seen once, with around 3% in the top ten. The specimen was peripheral blood, collected on day 0 of AZD1222 vaccination. This sequence originates from an adult in good health. The V call is TRBV18, the J call TRBJ1-5; no clear D gene. The CDR3 region has the DNA TGTGCCAGCTCACCACAAAGCAGTAGCAATCAGCCCCAGCATTTT. It is translated as CASSPQSSSNQPQHF.